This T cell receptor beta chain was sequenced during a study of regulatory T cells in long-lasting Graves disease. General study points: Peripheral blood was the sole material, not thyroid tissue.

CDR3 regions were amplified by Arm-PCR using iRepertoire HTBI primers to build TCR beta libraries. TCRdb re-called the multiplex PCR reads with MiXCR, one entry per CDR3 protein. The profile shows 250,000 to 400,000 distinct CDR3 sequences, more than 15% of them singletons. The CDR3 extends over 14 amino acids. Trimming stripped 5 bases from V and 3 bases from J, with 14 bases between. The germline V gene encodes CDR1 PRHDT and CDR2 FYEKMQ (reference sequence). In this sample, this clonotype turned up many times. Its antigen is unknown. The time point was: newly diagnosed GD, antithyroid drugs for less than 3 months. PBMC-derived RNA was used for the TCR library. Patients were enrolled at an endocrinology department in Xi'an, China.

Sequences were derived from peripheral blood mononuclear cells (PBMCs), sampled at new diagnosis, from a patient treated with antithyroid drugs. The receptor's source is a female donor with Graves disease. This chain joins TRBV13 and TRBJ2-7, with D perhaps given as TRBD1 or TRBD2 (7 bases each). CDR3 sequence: CASSPGGVFYEQYF. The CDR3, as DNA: TGTGCCAGCAGCCCAGGGGGGGTATTCTACGAGCAGTACTTC.